A selection of T cell receptor beta chains follows, all from one sample in a study of tumor-infiltrating lymphocytes in primary liver carcinoma. Each CDR3 protein is one row after TCRdb ran MiXCR on the multiplex PCR reads. The table lists about 200,000 distinct CDR3 sequences, 65% of them singletons. Sequenced sample: peripheral blood. The receptor source for this set is an older woman with primary liver carcinoma and hepatitis B virus infection. Both conserved end residues are part of each CDR3. The D gene is left open where the match is weak. Clone size, where shown, is once, few, many, or a class for clones that have expanded.

d_gene: .
abundance: .
j_gene: TRBJ2-3
v_gene: TRBV11-2
CDR3nt: TGTGCCAGCAGCATAGTTGTCAGGCTAACAAACCCAAGTGCAGATACGCAGTATTTT
CDR3aa: CASSIVVRLTNPSADTQYF

d_gene: .
abundance: .
j_gene: TRBJ1-4
v_gene: TRBV11-2
CDR3nt: TGTACCAGTGTCGCGGGGGCAACTAATGAAGAACTGTTTTTT
CDR3aa: CTSVAGATNEELFF

d_gene: .
abundance: once
j_gene: TRBJ1-1
v_gene: TRBV4-1
CDR3nt: TGTGCCAGCGGCCAAGGCCCAGGGAGTGGGTACACTGAAGCTTTCTTT
CDR3aa: CASGQGPGSGYTEAFF

d_gene: .
abundance: .
j_gene: TRBJ1-1
v_gene: TRBV7-9
CDR3nt: TGTGCCAGCAGCCCATGGGGGGGGCCGGAGACTGAAGCTTTCTTT
CDR3aa: CASSPWGGPETEAFF

d_gene: .
abundance: .
j_gene: TRBJ2-5
v_gene: TRBV30
CDR3nt: TGTGCCTGGGAAGTGGGCGGGCAAGAGACCCAGTACTTC
CDR3aa: CAWEVGGQETQYF

d_gene: TRBD1
abundance: many
j_gene: TRBJ2-1
v_gene: TRBV5-4
CDR3nt: TGTGCCAGCACCCGGACAGGGGGGGACAATGAGCAGTTCTTC
CDR3aa: CASTRTGGDNEQFF

d_gene: .
abundance: few
j_gene: TRBJ1-5
v_gene: TRBV5-5
CDR3nt: TGTGCCAGCAGCTTTCGCGGGGATAGCAATCAGCCCCAGCATTTT
CDR3aa: CASSFRGDSNQPQHF

d_gene: TRBD1
abundance: once
j_gene: TRBJ2-5
v_gene: TRBV7-8
CDR3nt: TGTGCCAGCAGCTTTCGACAGGGGCCATCGGATACCCAGTACTTC
CDR3aa: CASSFRQGPSDTQYF

d_gene: .
abundance: .
j_gene: TRBJ2-2
v_gene: TRBV5-4
CDR3nt: TGTGCCAGCAGCTCCAGTGGAGTAGCCGGGGAGCTGTTTTTT
CDR3aa: CASSSSGVAGELFF

d_gene: TRBD1
abundance: once
j_gene: TRBJ2-7
v_gene: TRBV7-9
CDR3nt: TGTGCCAGCAGCTCGATAGAGGGACAGGTGTGGGGAAACTCCTACGGGCAGTACTTC
CDR3aa: CASSSIEGQVWGNSYGQYF

d_gene: .
abundance: .
j_gene: TRBJ1-3
v_gene: TRBV7-9
CDR3nt: TGTGCCAGCAGCTTATTTACTGGGAGTTCTGGAAACACCATATATTTT
CDR3aa: CASSLFTGSSGNTIYF

d_gene: .
abundance: .
j_gene: TRBJ1-2
v_gene: TRBV6-1
CDR3nt: TGTACCACCTCCGGGTCTTCTAGGCATGGCTACACCTTC
CDR3aa: CTTSGSSRHGYTF

d_gene: .
abundance: few
j_gene: TRBJ1-5
v_gene: TRBV20-1
CDR3nt: TGCAGTGCTGATACAGGGCTGGGTCAGCCCCAGCATTTT
CDR3aa: CSADTGLGQPQHF

d_gene: .
abundance: many
j_gene: TRBJ1-1
v_gene: TRBV11-2
CDR3nt: TGTGCCAGCAGCTTAATAAGAGGGAACACTGAAGCTTTCTTT
CDR3aa: CASSLIRGNTEAFF

d_gene: TRBD1
abundance: few
j_gene: TRBJ1-2
v_gene: TRBV6-1
CDR3nt: TGTGCCAGCACTTCGAGAGTTGGACAGGGGGCGATTGAGCACACTAACTATGGCTACACCTTC
CDR3aa: CASTSRVGQGAIEHTNYGYTF

d_gene: .
abundance: .
j_gene: TRBJ2-3
v_gene: TRBV10-2
CDR3nt: TGCGCCAGCAGGGTTGGGTTTATGGGCACAGATACGCAGTATTTT
CDR3aa: CASRVGFMGTDTQYF

d_gene: TRBD1
abundance: .
j_gene: TRBJ1-5
v_gene: TRBV6-1
CDR3nt: TGTGCCAGCAGTTACCGGACAGGGGGCGCGGATACGCAGCATTTT
CDR3aa: CASSYRTGGADTQHF

d_gene: .
abundance: few
j_gene: TRBJ2-1
v_gene: TRBV28
CDR3nt: TGTGCCAGCAGTACCAGTTTTGACTTCGGGGACTCATACAATGAGCAGTTCTTC
CDR3aa: CASSTSFDFGDSYNEQFF

d_gene: .
abundance: many
j_gene: TRBJ1-1
v_gene: TRBV6-5
CDR3nt: TGTGCCAGCAGTTACTCGGGTAGGGGAGGGACTGAAGCTTTCTTT
CDR3aa: CASSYSGRGGTEAFF

d_gene: .
abundance: .
j_gene: TRBJ1-2
v_gene: TRBV5-4
CDR3nt: TGTGCCAGTAGCTCGAACAGGGCTACCTATGGCTACACCTTC
CDR3aa: CASSSNRATYGYTF

d_gene: .
abundance: many
j_gene: TRBJ1-5
v_gene: TRBV6-5
CDR3nt: TGTGCCAGCAGATCTAGGGGGGATCAGCCCCAGCATTTT
CDR3aa: CASRSRGDQPQHF

d_gene: .
abundance: many
j_gene: TRBJ2-5
v_gene: TRBV6-5
CDR3nt: TGTGCCAGCAGCAGCCTCCAAGAGACCCAGTACTTC
CDR3aa: CASSSLQETQYF

d_gene: .
abundance: .
j_gene: TRBJ2-1
v_gene: TRBV11-2
CDR3nt: TGTACCAGCAGCTTAGGGGGGCCAGGACTGAGCTCCTATAATGAGCAGTTCTTC
CDR3aa: CTSSLGGPGLSSYNEQFF

d_gene: .
abundance: .
j_gene: TRBJ2-5
v_gene: TRBV11-2
CDR3nt: TGTGCCTGCAGCAGGACTCCGGGAGAGACCCAGTACTTC
CDR3aa: CACSRTPGETQYF

d_gene: TRBD2
abundance: .
j_gene: TRBJ2-4
v_gene: TRBV11-3
CDR3nt: TGTGCCAACAGCTTAGACGGGAGGGCCCCGTACTTT
CDR3aa: CANSLDGRAPYF

d_gene: TRBD1
abundance: .
j_gene: TRBJ2-7
v_gene: TRBV7-9
CDR3nt: TGTGCCAGCAACTCTAAGGAGGGACAGGGGTTAAACGAGCAGTACTTC
CDR3aa: CASNSKEGQGLNEQYF

d_gene: TRBD1
abundance: few
j_gene: TRBJ2-1
v_gene: TRBV12-3/TRBV12-4
CDR3nt: TGTGCCAGCAGCCGACAGGGGGCGTCCAATGAGCAGTTCTTC
CDR3aa: CASSRQGASNEQFF

d_gene: TRBD1
abundance: few
j_gene: TRBJ1-2
v_gene: TRBV30
CDR3nt: TGTGCCTCCGCCGCGGACAGGGGGTTTGGCTACACCTTC
CDR3aa: CASAADRGFGYTF

d_gene: TRBD2
abundance: .
j_gene: TRBJ2-7
v_gene: TRBV11-2
CDR3nt: TGTGCCAGCAGCACGACCGGGACTACCCCATGCGAGCAGTACTTC
CDR3aa: CASSTTGTTPCEQYF

d_gene: .
abundance: few
j_gene: TRBJ2-1
v_gene: TRBV14
CDR3nt: TGTGCCAGCAGCCAAGACGCAGACCTCTACAATGAGCGGTTCTTC
CDR3aa: CASSQDADLYNERFF

d_gene: .
abundance: many
j_gene: TRBJ2-7
v_gene: TRBV4-1
CDR3nt: TGCGCCAGCAGCCAGGGGACAACGACTGGCTACGAGCAGTACTTC
CDR3aa: CASSQGTTTGYEQYF

d_gene: TRBD1
abundance: .
j_gene: TRBJ2-2
v_gene: TRBV10-3
CDR3nt: TGTGCCATCGGTCCAGGGGGCACCGGGGAGCCGTTTTTT
CDR3aa: CAIGPGGTGEPFF

d_gene: TRBD2
abundance: few
j_gene: TRBJ2-1
v_gene: TRBV10-3
CDR3nt: TGTGCCATCAGTGTAGCGGGAGTGCTAAATGAGCAGTTCTTC
CDR3aa: CAISVAGVLNEQFF

d_gene: .
abundance: many
j_gene: TRBJ2-1
v_gene: TRBV5-5
CDR3nt: TGTGCCAGCAGCGCGGCCTGGTCCTACAATGAGCAGTTCTTC
CDR3aa: CASSAAWSYNEQFF

d_gene: .
abundance: .
j_gene: TRBJ1-5
v_gene: TRBV30
CDR3nt: TGTGCCTGGAGTGCGGCAGGCACAAATACGCAGCATTTT
CDR3aa: CAWSAAGTNTQHF

d_gene: .
abundance: many
j_gene: TRBJ1-5
v_gene: TRBV10-3
CDR3nt: TGTGCCATCAGGGGGGCTGTCAATCAGCCCCAGCATTTT
CDR3aa: CAIRGAVNQPQHF

d_gene: .
abundance: many
j_gene: TRBJ2-3
v_gene: TRBV5-6
CDR3nt: TGTGCCAGCCTCGGACTGAGAAGCACAGATACGCAGTATTTT
CDR3aa: CASLGLRSTDTQYF